The clone carrying this TCR beta chain has a handful of counts. Antigen: not known. The CDR3 has 16 amino acids. V was cut by 5 bases and J by 1 base, with 19 bases left in between. From germline, CDR1 is DFQATT and CDR2 SNEGSKA (reference sequence). The entry originates in a study of vaccination and CD4 T cells after COVID-19. Study overall: Investigators took post-vaccine samples a median approximately 73 days after dose two, within a range of 14 to 241. No peptide, an HIV-1 Nef pool, or a CEFX pool was what each control culture received.

Study findings and constraints: Convalescent patients' vaccine-specific clones were spike mono-reactive in 304 of 307 cases.

Treatment meaning: 10-day PBMC culture with coronavirus spike peptide pools or control peptides (ViraFEST assay). The medium had half its volume replaced with fresh IL-2 medium on days 3 and 7. An Oncomine TCR Beta short-read assay was used to sequence the DNA from cultured CD4+ T cells. TCRdb passed the PCR reads through MiXCR, listing each CDR3 protein once. The profile covers about 10,000 distinct CDR3 sequences, with 30% appearing a single time and roughly a tenth taken by the ten largest. This sequence originates from a human donor who had recovered from COVID-19. Here the sequenced sample was CD4+ T cells from blood, cultured in vitro, taken after SARS-CoV-2 vaccination. The chain carries TRBV20-1 and TRBJ2-3, with D possibly TRBD2 on 6 matching bases. The CDR3 DNA is TGCAGTGCTGAGGAATTAGCGGAGTTGGGCACAGATACGCAGTATTTT. As protein: CSAEELAELGTDTQYF.